Listed below are T cell receptor beta chains from one sample, sequenced in a study of blood T cells in healthy people across ages. TCRdb itself ran the 5' RACE reads through MiXCR, one entry per CDR3 protein. The sample lists 650,000 or so distinct CDR3 sequences; approximately 52% were seen once. The material sequenced was blood. These receptors all come from a woman older than 75 in good health. CDR3s include the opening cysteine and the closing phenylalanine or tryptophan. The D gene is left open where the match is weak. Not every row has a clone size; where given, it reads once, few, many or a size class.

D gene: .
J gene: TRBJ2-3
clone size: .
V gene: TRBV6-5
CDR3 protein: CASSYSGRGGLTDTQYF
CDR3 DNA: TGTGCCAGCAGTTACTCGGGCAGGGGGGGGCTCACAGATACGCAGTATTTT

D gene: TRBD2
J gene: TRBJ2-3
clone size: .
V gene: TRBV5-1
CDR3 protein: CASSWTSGGGDTQYF
CDR3 DNA: TGCGCCAGCAGCTGGACTAGCGGGGGAGGAGATACGCAGTATTTT

D gene: .
J gene: TRBJ2-1
clone size: once
V gene: TRBV4-1
CDR3 protein: CASSQRSLNNNEQFF
CDR3 DNA: TGCGCCAGCAGCCAAAGAAGCCTGAACAACAATGAGCAGTTCTTC

D gene: TRBD1
J gene: TRBJ1-6
clone size: .
V gene: TRBV27
CDR3 protein: CASSFSDRGHSPLHF
CDR3 DNA: TGTGCCAGCAGTTTCAGTGACAGGGGGCATTCACCCCTCCACTTT

D gene: .
J gene: TRBJ1-6
clone size: .
V gene: TRBV2
CDR3 protein: CASSVRGAAQDSYNSPPHF
CDR3 DNA: TGTGCCAGCAGTGTGCGGGGGGCCGCTCAAGACTCCTATAATTCACCCCCCCACTTT

D gene: TRBD2
J gene: TRBJ2-5
clone size: many
V gene: TRBV9
CDR3 protein: CASSVHGSGSPSETQYF
CDR3 DNA: TGTGCCAGCAGCGTTCACGGTAGCGGGAGCCCCAGTGAGACCCAGTACTTC

D gene: TRBD1
J gene: TRBJ2-1
clone size: .
V gene: TRBV7-2
CDR3 protein: CASSLEVMGTGWNEQFF
CDR3 DNA: TGTGCCAGCAGCTTAGAAGTAATGGGGACAGGGTGGAATGAGCAGTTCTTC

D gene: .
J gene: TRBJ2-7
clone size: .
V gene: TRBV5-1
CDR3 protein: CASRLDTGFEQYF
CDR3 DNA: TGCGCCAGCAGACTTGATACAGGGTTCGAGCAGTACTTC

D gene: TRBD1
J gene: TRBJ1-1
clone size: .
V gene: TRBV9
CDR3 protein: CASSIGGGMNTEAFF
CDR3 DNA: TGTGCCAGCAGCATAGGAGGGGGCATGAACACTGAAGCTTTCTTT

D gene: .
J gene: TRBJ2-5
clone size: many
V gene: TRBV4-2
CDR3 protein: CASSQNTETQYF
CDR3 DNA: TGTGCCAGCAGCCAAAATACCGAGACCCAGTACTTC

D gene: TRBD1
J gene: TRBJ2-2
clone size: few
V gene: TRBV12-3/TRBV12-4
CDR3 protein: CATVMGQTNTGELFF
CDR3 DNA: TGTGCCACCGTCATGGGACAGACAAACACCGGGGAGCTGTTTTTT

D gene: .
J gene: TRBJ1-1
clone size: .
V gene: TRBV3-1
CDR3 protein: CASSQGVGREAFF
CDR3 DNA: TGTGCCAGCAGCCAAGGGGTGGGCAGGGAAGCTTTCTTT

D gene: .
J gene: TRBJ2-7
clone size: .
V gene: TRBV30
CDR3 protein: CAWSGESYEQYF
CDR3 DNA: TGTGCCTGGAGCGGGGAATCCTACGAGCAGTACTTC

D gene: .
J gene: TRBJ2-7
clone size: .
V gene: TRBV30
CDR3 protein: CAWSDGSSYEQYF
CDR3 DNA: TGTGCCTGGAGTGACGGCAGCTCCTACGAGCAGTACTTC

D gene: .
J gene: TRBJ1-2
clone size: many
V gene: TRBV12-3/TRBV12-4
CDR3 protein: CASSLSRDYGYTF
CDR3 DNA: TGTGCCAGCAGTTTGTCCAGGGATTATGGCTACACCTTC

D gene: .
J gene: TRBJ2-4
clone size: .
V gene: TRBV25-1
CDR3 protein: CASSEWAGKDIQYF
CDR3 DNA: TGTGCCAGCAGTGAATGGGCAGGGAAGGACATTCAGTACTTC

D gene: .
J gene: TRBJ2-4
clone size: many
V gene: TRBV25-1
CDR3 protein: CASSDHSGLAKNIQYF
CDR3 DNA: TGTGCCAGCAGTGACCACAGCGGACTAGCCAAAAACATTCAGTACTTC

D gene: .
J gene: TRBJ2-1
clone size: few
V gene: TRBV12-3/TRBV12-4
CDR3 protein: CASSLRGFLGNEQFF
CDR3 DNA: TGTGCCAGCAGTTTAAGAGGGTTTCTGGGCAATGAGCAGTTCTTC

D gene: .
J gene: TRBJ2-1
clone size: .
V gene: TRBV20-1
CDR3 protein: CSAREGNFNEQFF
CDR3 DNA: TGCAGTGCTAGAGAGGGAAATTTCAATGAGCAGTTCTTC

D gene: TRBD1
J gene: TRBJ2-1
clone size: .
V gene: TRBV6-2/TRBV6-3
CDR3 protein: CASKRPGQGYNEQFF
CDR3 DNA: TGTGCCAGCAAACGACCGGGACAGGGCTACAATGAGCAGTTCTTC

D gene: TRBD2
J gene: TRBJ2-5
clone size: few
V gene: TRBV9
CDR3 protein: CASSVGNSGRVGEQYF
CDR3 DNA: TGTGCCAGCAGCGTAGGAAATAGCGGGAGGGTAGGGGAGCAGTACTTC

D gene: TRBD2
J gene: TRBJ2-5
clone size: .
V gene: TRBV7-2
CDR3 protein: CASSLVTSGGETQYF
CDR3 DNA: TGTGCCAGCAGCTTAGTCACTAGCGGGGGAGAGACCCAGTACTTC

D gene: .
J gene: TRBJ1-5
clone size: few
V gene: TRBV2
CDR3 protein: CASGGGLSNQPQHF
CDR3 DNA: TGTGCCAGCGGGGGGGGCTTAAGCAATCAGCCCCAGCATTTT

D gene: .
J gene: TRBJ2-7
clone size: many
V gene: TRBV3-1
CDR3 protein: CASSLGFYEQYF
CDR3 DNA: TGTGCCAGCAGTCTTGGATTTTACGAGCAGTACTTC

D gene: .
J gene: TRBJ2-3
clone size: .
V gene: TRBV5-1
CDR3 protein: CASSRPEGLRTETQYF
CDR3 DNA: TGCGCCAGCAGCCGCCCCGAGGGGCTGCGCACAGAGACGCAGTATTTT

D gene: TRBD2
J gene: TRBJ2-5
clone size: once
V gene: TRBV5-1
CDR3 protein: CASSFGTSRTDEQYF
CDR3 DNA: TGCGCCAGCAGCTTCGGGACTAGCAGAACGGATGAGCAGTACTTC

D gene: TRBD1
J gene: TRBJ2-3
clone size: few
V gene: TRBV9
CDR3 protein: CASTGLGQGTADTQYF
CDR3 DNA: TGTGCCAGCACCGGGCTGGGACAGGGTACCGCAGATACGCAGTATTTT

D gene: TRBD1
J gene: TRBJ2-5
clone size: few
V gene: TRBV15
CDR3 protein: CATSRRPGQKQETQYF
CDR3 DNA: TGTGCCACCAGCAGACGACCGGGACAGAAGCAAGAGACCCAGTACTTC

D gene: .
J gene: TRBJ2-5
clone size: many
V gene: TRBV4-2
CDR3 protein: CASSQEVDGTQYF
CDR3 DNA: TGTGCCAGCAGCCAAGAAGTTGACGGGACCCAGTACTTC

D gene: .
J gene: TRBJ2-1
clone size: .
V gene: TRBV6-6
CDR3 protein: CAGSLAGTSYDEQFF
CDR3 DNA: TGTGCCGGCAGTTTAGCCGGGACAAGCTACGATGAGCAGTTCTTC

D gene: .
J gene: TRBJ1-2
clone size: many
V gene: TRBV29-1
CDR3 protein: CSVEGSGPTNYGYTF
CDR3 DNA: TGCAGCGTTGAAGGATCAGGTCCTACCAACTATGGCTACACCTTC

D gene: .
J gene: TRBJ2-4
clone size: many
V gene: TRBV20-1
CDR3 protein: CSARIQENGIQYF
CDR3 DNA: TGCAGTGCTAGAATCCAGGAGAATGGCATTCAGTACTTC

D gene: .
J gene: TRBJ1-4
clone size: .
V gene: TRBV10-3
CDR3 protein: CAISESLGRTNEKLFF
CDR3 DNA: TGTGCCATCAGTGAGTCCTTGGGACGAACTAATGAAAAACTGTTTTTT

D gene: TRBD1
J gene: TRBJ1-1
clone size: .
V gene: TRBV7-8
CDR3 protein: CASSLGTGHHDTEAFF
CDR3 DNA: TGTGCCAGCAGCCTGGGGACAGGGCATCACGACACTGAAGCTTTCTTT

D gene: .
J gene: TRBJ2-1
clone size: many
V gene: TRBV18
CDR3 protein: CASSPPARGAAVGEQFF
CDR3 DNA: TGTGCCAGCTCACCACCGGCTCGGGGGGCTGCTGTTGGTGAGCAGTTCTTC

D gene: TRBD2
J gene: TRBJ2-1
clone size: many
V gene: TRBV7-9
CDR3 protein: CASSPGTTAYNEQFF
CDR3 DNA: TGTGCCAGCAGTCCCGGGACTACAGCCTACAATGAGCAGTTCTTC

D gene: .
J gene: TRBJ2-3
clone size: many
V gene: TRBV20-1
CDR3 protein: CSSTGAGETDTQYF
CDR3 DNA: TGCAGCTCCACGGGGGCGGGGGAAACAGATACGCAGTATTTT

D gene: TRBD1
J gene: TRBJ2-1
clone size: many
V gene: TRBV28
CDR3 protein: CASTGQAFYNEQFF
CDR3 DNA: TGTGCCAGCACCGGACAGGCTTTTTACAATGAGCAGTTCTTC

D gene: .
J gene: TRBJ1-4
clone size: .
V gene: TRBV5-1
CDR3 protein: CANSLSGAHNEKLFF
CDR3 DNA: TGCGCCAACAGCTTGTCTGGTGCCCATAATGAAAAACTGTTTTTT

D gene: TRBD2
J gene: TRBJ2-1
clone size: many
V gene: TRBV6-6
CDR3 protein: CASGTSGGKQFF
CDR3 DNA: TGTGCCAGTGGGACTAGCGGCGGGAAGCAGTTCTTC

D gene: TRBD1
J gene: TRBJ2-6
clone size: many
V gene: TRBV7-3
CDR3 protein: CASSHWTGVSGANVLTF
CDR3 DNA: TGTGCCAGCAGCCACTGGACAGGCGTTTCTGGGGCCAACGTCCTGACTTTC

D gene: TRBD1
J gene: TRBJ1-2
clone size: .
V gene: TRBV5-1
CDR3 protein: CASSSDIEDRRGYTF
CDR3 DNA: TGCGCCAGCAGCTCGGACATTGAGGACAGGCGTGGCTACACCTTC

D gene: .
J gene: TRBJ2-7
clone size: .
V gene: TRBV7-2
CDR3 protein: CASSRMTAYEQYF
CDR3 DNA: TGTGCCAGCAGCCGGATGACAGCTTACGAGCAGTACTTC

D gene: .
J gene: TRBJ2-5
clone size: .
V gene: TRBV29-1
CDR3 protein: CSVENGLGQETQYF
CDR3 DNA: TGCAGCGTTGAGAACGGGCTGGGCCAAGAGACCCAGTACTTC

D gene: TRBD1
J gene: TRBJ1-4
clone size: many
V gene: TRBV7-9
CDR3 protein: CASSLGDSEKLFF
CDR3 DNA: TGTGCCAGCAGCCTAGGGGACAGTGAAAAACTGTTTTTT

D gene: .
J gene: TRBJ2-7
clone size: .
V gene: TRBV25-1
CDR3 protein: CASSRDTGPYEQYF
CDR3 DNA: TGTGCCAGCAGTCGGGACACCGGACCCTACGAGCAGTACTTC

D gene: .
J gene: TRBJ2-1
clone size: .
V gene: TRBV12-3/TRBV12-4
CDR3 protein: CASSIGASGNEQFF
CDR3 DNA: TGTGCCAGCAGTATCGGCGCGAGCGGAAATGAGCAGTTCTTC

D gene: .
J gene: TRBJ2-1
clone size: .
V gene: TRBV11-3
CDR3 protein: CASSPASSLNEQFF
CDR3 DNA: TGTGCCAGTAGCCCCGCCAGCTCCCTCAATGAGCAGTTCTTC